Presented here are 6 T cell receptor beta chains from one specimen sequenced in a study of cytomegalovirus exposure and HLA in healthy donors. Amplification used 60 Vbeta primers and 13 Jbeta primers. Assay: immunoSEQ multiplex PCR; the TCRdb copy retains only in-frame clones and omits some. The sample has under 300,000 clones; 65% to 85% are singletons. The sample consisted of PBMCs. These receptors originate from a female donor in good health and CMV-seronegative.

The gene calls are TRBV2 and TRBJ1-2; possibly TRBD1 for D (5 bases). CDR3 length: 14 residues. The germline gives CDR1 SNHLY, CDR2 FYNNEI. The ends were cut back, 3 bases at V and 2 bases at J, with 10 bases in the middle. The CDR3 bases are TGTGCCAGCAGTGACAGGGTGGGGAACTATGGCTACACCTTC. It is translated as CASSDRVGNYGYTF. Supplemented by reference TRBV2 and TRBJ1-2, the full variable domain reads EPEVTQTPSHQVTQMGQEVILRCVPISNHLYFYWYRQILGQKVEFLVSFYNNEISEKSEIFDDQFSVERPDGSNFTLKIRSTKLEDSAMYFCASSDRVGNYGYTFGSGTRLTVV.

The J gene is TRBJ2-5, the V gene TRBV27, with D possibly TRBD1 on 5 matching bases. The DNA end is more similar to TRBJ2-7, so the J call may be wrong. CDR1 is MNHEY, CDR2 SMNVEV, per germline (reference sequence). This CDR3 is built from 12 residues. The CDR3 nucleotides are TGTGCCAGCACCTGGCAGGGCTACGAGCAGTACTTC. Amino acids: CASTWQGYEQYF.

The V and J genes are TRBV19 and TRBJ2-3; D unresolved. V gave up 2 bases and J gave up 5 bases, with 11 bases separating them. Germline-derived CDR1 and CDR2 are LNHDA and SQIVND (reference sequence). The CDR3 loop spans 14 amino acids. The CDR3 nucleotides are TGTGCCAGTAGTATACGCGGAACTGGAGATACGCAGTATTTT. This encodes CASSIRGTGDTQYF.

The chain has TRBV7-6 and TRBJ2-6; TRBD2 matches at 11 bases. V gave up 3 bases and J gave up 0 bases; unmatched junction bases: 1. The CDR3 consists of 17 residues. The germline V gene has CDR1 SGHVS and CDR2 FNYEAQ. In nucleotides, the CDR3 is TGTGCCAGCAGCTTGGGGACTAGCGGCTCTGGGGCCAACGTCCTGACTTTC. Translation gives CASSLGTSGSGANVLTF.

This clone was counted only a few times. CDR3 DNA sequence: TGCGCCAGCAGCTTGAGTGGGACTAGCGTGGTGAATGAGCAGTTCTTC. The encoded protein is CASSLSGTSVVNEQFF. The V call is TRBV5-1, the J call TRBJ2-1; 10 nucleotides align to TRBD2. The CDR3 sequence is 16 residues long. CDR1 and CDR2 from the germline V gene are SGHRS and YFSETQ. V was pared by 1 base and J by 7 bases, with 8 bases of the junction left unmatched.

The J gene is TRBJ2-1, the V gene TRBV6-4; 7 bases line up with TRBD1. The V gene's germline CDR1 is MRHNA and CDR2 SNTAGT. The CDR3 is 13 residues long. Trimming took 4 bases from V and 10 from J; bases not matched to a gene: 7. In nucleotides, the CDR3 is TGTGCCAGCAGTGGCTCCTTACAGGGGGAGCAGTTCTTC. Translated, it gives CASSGSLQGEQFF.